This T cell receptor beta chain was recovered during a study of blood T cell repertoires in COVID-19. CDR3 length equals 19 residues. CDR1 is SGHNT and CDR2 is YYREEE in the germline V gene (reference sequence). Trimming removed 4 bases from V and 0 bases from J; junction bases left unmatched: 12. Generated by immunoSEQ multiplex PCR, the TCRdb table keeps only in-frame clones and is missing some. The sample yields some 300,000 clones, more than 75% seen once. Everyone who took part was roughly 18 to 90 years old, and they came from 24 US areas. Participant-given clinical history determined each cohort assignment.

This TCR was sampled from a man aged 25 to 45 who had recovered from COVID-19. The chain combines TRBV5-4 with TRBJ2-1; 11 bases fit TRBD2. Input material: PBMCs or T cells enriched from blood (not recorded which). The CDR3 loop is CASSLGWTSGPSSYNEQFF. CDR3 sequence (DNA): TGTGCCAGCAGCCTTGGGTGGACTAGCGGGCCGTCCTCCTACAATGAGCAGTTCTTC.